Listed below are T cell receptor beta chains from one sample, sequenced in a study of response to subunit inactivated influenza vaccine. TCRdb re-derived calls from the RT-PCR reads in MiXCR, one entry per CDR3 protein. There are roughly 670,000 distinct CDR3 sequences in the sample; less than 15% occur only once, and roughly 7.2% lies in the top ten. Sequenced material: PBMCs from blood, taken less than 15 days before vaccination. The source of these receptors is a man aged 50-60 years who received an inactivated influenza vaccine. Each CDR3 is given with its conserved first and last residue. The D gene is left open where the match is weak. Expanded clones get a size class; other rows say once, few or many, or leave the size out.

v_gene	d_gene	abundance	j_gene	CDR3aa	CDR3nt
TRBV20-1	TRBD1	.	TRBJ2-7	CSREDRGNYEQYF	TGCAGTCGAGAGGACAGGGGTAACTACGAGCAGTACTTC
TRBV6-5	.	few	TRBJ1-2	CASSYGVGDYGYTF	TGTGCCAGCAGTTACGGGGTCGGAGACTATGGCTACACCTTC
TRBV7-8	TRBD1	.	TRBJ2-7	CASRGGTGNYEQYF	TGTGCCAGCAGGGGGGGGACAGGGAACTACGAGCAGTACTTC
TRBV10-3	TRBD1	few	TRBJ1-1	CAISAGDSLNTEAFF	TGTGCCATCAGTGCCGGGGACAGCTTGAACACTGAAGCTTTCTTT
TRBV18	.	.	TRBJ1-3	CASSPVRTSGNTIYF	TGTGCCAGCTCACCAGTCCGAACCTCTGGAAACACCATATATTTT
TRBV6-2/TRBV6-3	TRBD1	.	TRBJ2-7	CASSDDRGKSYEQYF	TGTGCCAGCAGCGACGACAGGGGGAAATCCTACGAGCAGTACTTC
TRBV6-1	TRBD1	.	TRBJ1-6	CASSRDRHNSPLHF	TGTGCCAGCAGCCGGGACAGACATAATTCACCCCTCCACTTT
TRBV12-3/TRBV12-4	.	few	TRBJ2-1	CASSNSPGTTNYNEQFF	TGTGCCAGCAGTAACTCCCCCGGGACAACCAACTACAATGAGCAGTTCTTC
TRBV3-1	.	few	TRBJ2-3	CASTLTSTDTQYF	TGTGCCAGCACCCTCACTAGCACAGATACGCAGTATTTT
TRBV12-3/TRBV12-4	TRBD1	few	TRBJ2-5	CASSFGDSDQETQYF	TGTGCCAGCAGTTTTGGGGACAGCGACCAAGAGACCCAGTACTTC
TRBV7-9	.	few	TRBJ2-2	CASSDQRRAGQGELFF	TGTGCCAGCAGCGACCAACGCAGAGCAGGGCAGGGGGAGCTGTTTTTT
TRBV5-5	TRBD1	.	TRBJ2-2	CASSWTGSGELFF	TGTGCCAGCAGCTGGACAGGGTCCGGGGAGCTGTTTTTT
TRBV5-1	.	few	TRBJ1-1	CASQTELNTEAFF	TGCGCCAGCCAAACGGAGTTGAACACTGAAGCTTTCTTT
TRBV14	.	.	TRBJ1-6	CASSQEQGHNSPLHF	TGTGCCAGCAGCCAAGAGCAGGGTCATAATTCACCCCTCCACTTT
TRBV20-1	.	.	TRBJ2-3	CSARDVGRRTDTQYF	TGCAGTGCTAGAGATGTGGGGAGGCGGACAGATACGCAGTATTTT
TRBV7-2	TRBD1	many	TRBJ1-1	CASRASQGAYTEAFF	TGTGCCAGCAGGGCTAGCCAGGGGGCGTACACTGAAGCTTTCTTT
TRBV27	TRBD1	many	TRBJ2-1	CASSFGQAIYNEQFF	TGTGCCAGCAGTTTCGGACAGGCGATCTACAATGAGCAGTTCTTC
TRBV27	.	.	TRBJ2-7	CASSQTRLHEQYF	TGTGCCAGCAGTCAGACGCGCCTCCACGAGCAGTACTTC
TRBV20-1	.	many	TRBJ1-2	CSARRAGTEYGYTF	TGCAGTGCTAGACGGGCCGGGACGGAATATGGCTACACCTTC
TRBV24-1	TRBD1	few	TRBJ2-1	CATSGQGSYNEQFF	TGTGCCACCAGCGGACAGGGTTCGTACAATGAGCAGTTCTTC
TRBV7-2	.	many	TRBJ2-5	CASTMTRVETQYF	TGTGCCAGCACTATGACTAGGGTGGAGACCCAGTACTTC
TRBV6-2/TRBV6-3	.	.	TRBJ1-6	CASSQELLVSPLHF	TGTGCCAGCAGCCAAGAACTCCTGGTTTCACCCCTCCACTTT
TRBV6-2/TRBV6-3	.	.	TRBJ2-3	CASSSLYGTDTQYF	TGTGCCAGCAGCTCCTTATATGGCACAGATACGCAGTATTTT
TRBV20-1	TRBD1	few	TRBJ1-1	CSAMGQMNTEAFF	TGCAGTGCCATGGGACAGATGAACACTGAAGCTTTCTTT
TRBV12-3/TRBV12-4	.	.	TRBJ2-7	CASSLSGFRGEQYF	TGTGCCAGCAGTTTATCGGGCTTTAGGGGCGAGCAGTACTTC
TRBV14	.	few	TRBJ2-1	CASSRMGGASHEQFF	TGTGCCAGCAGCCGGATGGGGGGGGCGTCCCATGAGCAGTTCTTC
TRBV6-2/TRBV6-3	TRBD2	.	TRBJ2-1	CASSYLQVPGTSGRSYNEQFF	TGTGCCAGCAGTTACTTACAGGTTCCCGGGACTAGCGGACGCTCCTACAATGAGCAGTTCTTC
TRBV5-1	TRBD2	few	TRBJ2-5	CASMGLGAQETQYF	TGCGCCAGCATGGGACTAGGTGCTCAAGAGACCCAGTACTTC
TRBV3-1	TRBD1	many	TRBJ2-2	CASSQGGTELLGELFF	TGTGCCAGCAGCCAAGGGGGGACAGAATTATTAGGGGAGCTGTTTTTT
TRBV5-1	.	.	TRBJ2-1	CASSYELADEQFF	TGCGCCAGCAGCTATGAACTAGCCGATGAGCAGTTCTTC
TRBV5-1	TRBD1	.	TRBJ2-1	CASRLPFEQGYNEQFF	TGCGCCAGCCGCCTCCCCTTCGAACAGGGGTACAATGAGCAGTTCTTC
TRBV5-1	.	.	TRBJ2-1	CASSSRLGPNEQFF	TGCGCCAGCAGCTCGAGACTAGGCCCCAATGAGCAGTTCTTC
TRBV5-1	TRBD1	.	TRBJ1-1	CASSLVRQGASEAFF	TGCGCCAGCAGCTTGGTCCGACAGGGGGCCAGTGAAGCTTTCTTT
TRBV27	.	few	TRBJ2-2	CASSLTQITGELFF	TGTGCCAGCAGTTTGACCCAGATCACCGGGGAGCTGTTTTTT
TRBV11-1	.	.	TRBJ2-2	CASSSRFLNTGELFF	TGTGCCAGCAGCTCCCGTTTTCTTAACACCGGGGAGCTGTTTTTT
TRBV9	TRBD2	.	TRBJ2-7	CASSVDAGGSYEQYF	TGTGCCAGCAGCGTAGACGCGGGGGGGTCCTACGAGCAGTACTTC
TRBV11-1	TRBD1	.	TRBJ2-7	CASSLDRITSYEQYF	TGTGCCAGCAGCTTGGACAGGATCACTTCCTACGAGCAGTACTTC
TRBV7-9	TRBD1	many	TRBJ1-2	CASGGQGGYGYTF	TGTGCCAGCGGGGGACAGGGCGGCTATGGCTACACCTTC
TRBV12-3/TRBV12-4	.	.	TRBJ2-7	CPSSPGLTGQYF	TGTCCCAGCAGCCCCGGCCTCACAGGGCAGTACTTC
TRBV5-1	TRBD2	few	TRBJ2-1	CASSLGQRGHLYYNEQFF	TGCGCCAGCAGCTTGGGCCAGCGGGGGCACCTCTACTACAATGAGCAGTTCTTC
TRBV6-1	.	.	TRBJ1-2	CASSETQAFYGYTF	TGTGCCAGCAGTGAAACCCAGGCCTTCTATGGCTACACCTTC
TRBV9	TRBD1	many	TRBJ2-1	CASSGGQGTYNEQFF	TGTGCCAGCAGCGGGGGACAGGGGACGTACAATGAGCAGTTCTTC
TRBV2	.	few	TRBJ2-3	CASSGPHPSTDTQYF	TGTGCCAGCAGTGGTCCACATCCTAGCACAGATACGCAGTATTTT
TRBV14	.	few	TRBJ2-4	CASSPTGTLRENIQYF	TGTGCCAGCAGCCCGACCGGGACGCTTAGGGAAAACATTCAGTACTTC
TRBV4-2	TRBD2	few	TRBJ2-1	CASSLGTSGRVRNEQFF	TGTGCCAGCAGCCTCGGGACTAGCGGGAGGGTCCGCAATGAGCAGTTCTTC
TRBV7-9	.	.	TRBJ2-1	CASSFPEEQFF	TGTGCCAGCAGCTTTCCGGAGGAGCAGTTCTTC